The clone carrying this T cell receptor (beta chain) showed up just once. Its antigen is undetermined. Only in-frame clones appear in the TCRdb table, and some are missing; sequencing was by immunoSEQ multiplex PCR. The top ten clones hold roughly a quarter of a sample with 70,000 to 85,000 clones, around nine tenths of them seen once. The sample comes from a study of brain T cells in children with intractable seizures. This CDR3 has 15 amino acids. V was clipped by 3 bases and J by 4 bases, with 12 bases between them. Per germline, CDR1 MNHNY and CDR2 SVGAGI (reference sequence). Whole-study findings and limits: HCMV serostatus was not known, and viral specificity came from CDR3 similarity only.

The input for sequencing was peripheral blood, taken at surgery. The source is a girl aged 2-15 years with Rasmussen encephalitis and intractable seizures. The chain joins TRBV6-6 to TRBJ1-4, with D unresolved. This chain's CDR3 is CASSYYGSLNEKLFF. The CDR3 DNA sequence: TGTGCCAGCAGTTATTATGGGTCGCTTAATGAAAAACTGTTTTTT.